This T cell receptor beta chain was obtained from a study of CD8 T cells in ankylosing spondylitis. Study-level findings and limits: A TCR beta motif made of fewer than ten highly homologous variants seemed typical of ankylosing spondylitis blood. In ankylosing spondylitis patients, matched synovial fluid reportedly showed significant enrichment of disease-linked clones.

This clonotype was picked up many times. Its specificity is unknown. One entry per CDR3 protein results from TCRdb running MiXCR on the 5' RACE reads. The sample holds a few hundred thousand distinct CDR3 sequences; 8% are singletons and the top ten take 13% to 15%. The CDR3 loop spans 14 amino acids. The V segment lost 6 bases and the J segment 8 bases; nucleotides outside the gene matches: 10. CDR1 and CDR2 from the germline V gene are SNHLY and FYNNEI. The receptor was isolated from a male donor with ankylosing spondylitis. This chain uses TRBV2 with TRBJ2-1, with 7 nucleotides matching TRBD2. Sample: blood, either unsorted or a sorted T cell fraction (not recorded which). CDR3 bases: TGTGCCAGCAGGGAACAAGCGGGAATTGATGAGCAGTTCTTC. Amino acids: CASREQAGIDEQFF.